This is a list of T cell receptor beta chains from one sample in a study of cytomegalovirus exposure and HLA in healthy donors. The protocol was immunoSEQ multiplex PCR, while the TCRdb copy is restricted to in-frame clones and leaves out a portion. Here the sample spans 150,000 to 200,000 clones, more than 80% being singletons. The sample consisted of PBMCs. Source of these receptors: a male donor in good health and CMV-seronegative. CDR3s include the opening cysteine and the closing phenylalanine or tryptophan. The D gene is left open where the match is weak.

CDR3aa: CASSLSGEEIYGYTF
d_gene: NA
v_gene: TRBV5-8
j_gene: TRBJ1-2

CDR3aa: CASTMTSGRSYEQYF
d_gene: TRBD2
v_gene: TRBV2
j_gene: TRBJ2-7

CDR3aa: CASSPLGQYRRGETQYF
d_gene: NA
v_gene: TRBV27
j_gene: TRBJ2-5

CDR3aa: CASSSGTTTDTQYF
d_gene: NA
v_gene: TRBV28
j_gene: TRBJ2-3

CDR3aa: CASRGQHSNQPQHF
d_gene: TRBD1
v_gene: TRBV28
j_gene: TRBJ1-5

CDR3aa: CASSSRGDTDTQYF
d_gene: NA
v_gene: TRBV5-6
j_gene: TRBJ2-3

CDR3aa: CASSSYRGSLEQYF
d_gene: TRBD1
v_gene: TRBV7-9
j_gene: TRBJ2-7

CDR3aa: CASSLGDRGFNEKLFF
d_gene: TRBD1
v_gene: TRBV7-9
j_gene: TRBJ1-4

CDR3aa: CASSLGEAGVEKLFF
d_gene: NA
v_gene: TRBV5-4
j_gene: TRBJ1-4

CDR3aa: CASSLAAAQGLNTEAFF
d_gene: TRBD1
v_gene: TRBV7-6
j_gene: TRBJ1-1

CDR3aa: CASSVALQGDSGNTIYF
d_gene: TRBD1
v_gene: TRBV9
j_gene: TRBJ1-3

CDR3aa: CASSDRGWETQYF
d_gene: NA
v_gene: TRBV2
j_gene: TRBJ2-5

CDR3aa: CASSSRQAYEQYF
d_gene: NA
v_gene: TRBV13
j_gene: TRBJ2-7

CDR3aa: CASSVTSGAAYEQYF
d_gene: TRBD2
v_gene: TRBV6-1
j_gene: TRBJ2-7

CDR3aa: CASTPRQGWNQPQHF
d_gene: TRBD1
v_gene: TRBV6-1
j_gene: TRBJ1-5

CDR3aa: CASSPLRGGYGYTF
d_gene: NA
v_gene: TRBV14
j_gene: TRBJ1-2

CDR3aa: CASSDRGQGLDGYTF
d_gene: NA
v_gene: TRBV2
j_gene: TRBJ1-2

CDR3aa: CASSPFGQDWDTQYF
d_gene: TRBD1
v_gene: TRBV18
j_gene: TRBJ2-3

CDR3aa: CASSLLAGAGTQYF
d_gene: TRBD2
v_gene: TRBV28
j_gene: TRBJ2-3

CDR3aa: CASSSGPTSAAKNIQYF
d_gene: TRBD2
v_gene: TRBV28
j_gene: TRBJ2-4

CDR3aa: CASSVVGAQETQYF
d_gene: NA
v_gene: TRBV9
j_gene: TRBJ2-5

CDR3aa: CATRQATNEKLFF
d_gene: NA
v_gene: TRBV19
j_gene: TRBJ1-4

CDR3aa: CASSSDSSYTEAFF
d_gene: NA
v_gene: TRBV7-3
j_gene: TRBJ1-1

CDR3aa: CASSPWLAGNNEQFF
d_gene: TRBD2
v_gene: TRBV13
j_gene: TRBJ2-1

CDR3aa: CASSLFSDTQYF
d_gene: NA
v_gene: TRBV28
j_gene: TRBJ2-3

CDR3aa: CASSPPLGNSPLHF
d_gene: NA
v_gene: TRBV18
j_gene: TRBJ1-6

CDR3aa: CASSSAGRNYGYTF
d_gene: NA
v_gene: TRBV27
j_gene: TRBJ1-2

CDR3aa: CASSFPGEQYF
d_gene: NA
v_gene: TRBV28
j_gene: TRBJ2-7

CDR3aa: CASSEALGQGIEYF
d_gene: TRBD1
v_gene: TRBV6-1
j_gene: TRBJ2-7

CDR3aa: CASSRWGQGTEKLFF
d_gene: TRBD1
v_gene: TRBV6-5
j_gene: TRBJ1-4

CDR3aa: CASSLGLFLAGAPDTGELFF
d_gene: TRBD2
v_gene: TRBV11-3
j_gene: TRBJ2-2

CDR3aa: CASSEFGGTGNQPQHF
d_gene: NA
v_gene: TRBV25-1
j_gene: TRBJ1-5

CDR3aa: CASSLVRLQSIQETQYF
d_gene: NA
v_gene: TRBV5-6
j_gene: TRBJ2-5

CDR3aa: CASSLYPSGGFSAYEQYF
d_gene: TRBD2
v_gene: TRBV5-1
j_gene: TRBJ2-7

CDR3aa: CASSLAAANNEQFF
d_gene: NA
v_gene: TRBV5-1
j_gene: TRBJ2-1

CDR3aa: CASSLRTGAAYEQYF
d_gene: TRBD1
v_gene: TRBV5-1
j_gene: TRBJ2-7

CDR3aa: CASSLEAVSSYEQYF
d_gene: NA
v_gene: TRBV28
j_gene: TRBJ2-7

CDR3aa: CASSSIIQRGSSYEQYF
d_gene: TRBD2
v_gene: TRBV5-1
j_gene: TRBJ2-7

CDR3aa: CASGLGGQETQYF
d_gene: NA
v_gene: TRBV12-5
j_gene: TRBJ2-5

CDR3aa: CASSLTGDLGEQYF
d_gene: NA
v_gene: TRBV5-1
j_gene: TRBJ2-7

CDR3aa: CASSRTPGQNSPLHF
d_gene: TRBD1
v_gene: TRBV4-2
j_gene: TRBJ1-6

CDR3aa: CATSSPGQSSGNTIYF
d_gene: NA
v_gene: TRBV15
j_gene: TRBJ1-3

CDR3aa: CASSRQGRVSGEQYF
d_gene: TRBD1
v_gene: TRBV9
j_gene: TRBJ2-7

CDR3aa: CASSGLQQAGPLHF
d_gene: NA
v_gene: TRBV9
j_gene: TRBJ1-6

CDR3aa: CASSYRGGDQETQYF
d_gene: TRBD2
v_gene: TRBV7-6
j_gene: TRBJ2-5

CDR3aa: CASRVDRASNQPQHF
d_gene: TRBD1
v_gene: TRBV2
j_gene: TRBJ1-5

CDR3aa: CASKRSYEQYF
d_gene: NA
v_gene: TRBV2
j_gene: TRBJ2-7

CDR3aa: CASSFLAGPADTQYF
d_gene: TRBD2
v_gene: TRBV6-5
j_gene: TRBJ2-3

CDR3aa: CASSIGRRGYGYTF
d_gene: NA
v_gene: TRBV28
j_gene: TRBJ1-2

CDR3aa: CASSLGLHAEAINYGYTF
d_gene: NA
v_gene: TRBV7-9
j_gene: TRBJ1-2

CDR3aa: CASSQEGVRQGYGYTF
d_gene: TRBD1
v_gene: TRBV4-1
j_gene: TRBJ1-2

CDR3aa: CASSLVNYEQYF
d_gene: NA
v_gene: TRBV5-1
j_gene: TRBJ2-7

CDR3aa: CAWSGLAGIAGELFF
d_gene: TRBD2
v_gene: TRBV30
j_gene: TRBJ2-2

CDR3aa: CASNPLRGSYEQYF
d_gene: NA
v_gene: TRBV27
j_gene: TRBJ2-7

CDR3aa: CASRTGTGVYEQYF
d_gene: TRBD1
v_gene: TRBV19
j_gene: TRBJ2-7